This T cell receptor (beta chain) originates from a study of cytomegalovirus exposure and HLA in healthy donors. It was with 60 Vbeta and 13 Jbeta primers that the PCR ran. Assay used: immunoSEQ multiplex PCR; TCRdb lists only in-frame clones, some missing. The sample includes 100,000 or so clones. To note about this clone: The antigen is not known.

V was clipped by 8 bases and J by 1 base, with 12 bases between them. Germline assignment: CDR1 SGHDN and CDR2 FVKESK. The CDR3 covers 13 residues. Study observations and caveats: 87-base-pair reads could not separate some V segments, including TRBV6-2 and TRBV6-3.

The genes are TRBV14 and TRBJ2-7; a weak D match, TRBD1 (6 bases). This TCR came from a man aged 50 or older in good health and CMV-seronegative. Sequenced material: PBMCs. The CDR3 coding sequence is TGTGCCAGCGCGAACCAGGGGTCCTACGAGCAGTACTTC. Its protein product is CASANQGSYEQYF.